Below, one TCR beta chain is given with its context. The target antigen is unknown. This CDR3 is also generated by other DNA sequences in the sample. These data are taken from a study of shared clonotypes between healthy human individuals. Broader study findings: Expectations were that clonotype sharing among donors would be affected by sequencing depth. Naive subsets typically showed greater estimated richness than memory subsets.

Generated by immunoSEQ multiplex PCR, the TCRdb table keeps only in-frame clones and is missing some. The sample shows some 2,000,000 clones, about 95% of them seen only once. CD8 cells regarded as naive lacked CD45RO, were positively chosen for CCR7, and omitted terminally differentiated effector memory CD45RA+ cells. With V trimmed by 6 bases and J by 3 bases, 2 bases remained unmatched. The CDR3 has 13 residues. Germline lookup yields CDR1 MNHEY and CDR2 SVGAGI. Sequenced sample: naive CD8+ T cells sorted from blood. The rearrangement uses TRBV6-5 and TRBJ1-1; 9 bases align to TRBD1. The TCR comes from a man between 18 and 35 years old in good health. The CDR3 coding sequence is TGTGCCAGCAGCGACAGGGGGGACACTGAAGCTTTCTTT. It codes for CASSDRGDTEAFF.